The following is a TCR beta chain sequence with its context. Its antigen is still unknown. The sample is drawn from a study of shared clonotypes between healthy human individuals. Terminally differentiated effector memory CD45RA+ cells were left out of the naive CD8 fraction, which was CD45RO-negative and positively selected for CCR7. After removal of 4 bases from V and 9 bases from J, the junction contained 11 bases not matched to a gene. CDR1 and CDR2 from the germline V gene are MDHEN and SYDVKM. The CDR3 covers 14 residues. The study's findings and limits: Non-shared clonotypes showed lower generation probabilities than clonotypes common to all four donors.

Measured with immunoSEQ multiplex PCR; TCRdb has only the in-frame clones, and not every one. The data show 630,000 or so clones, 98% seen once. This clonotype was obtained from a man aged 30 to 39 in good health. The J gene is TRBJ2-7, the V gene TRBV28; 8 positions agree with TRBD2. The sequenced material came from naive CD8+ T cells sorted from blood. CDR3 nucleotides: TGTGCCAGCAGTTCAAGCGGGAGTCTAAGGGGGCAGTACTTC. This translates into CASSSSGSLRGQYF.